This T cell receptor (beta chain) was identified during a study of cytomegalovirus exposure and HLA in healthy donors (dated 2017 in TCRdb). Regarding the study in general: An earlier analysis of about 530 of the donors reported 250 to 350 Gb of sequence data and 95 million to 130 million unique TCR beta sequences obtained from about 179 million T cells. The number of donors typed differed by locus, with about 629-630 for A, B, C, DRB1 and DQB1, 522 for DQA1, some 570 for DPA1, and around 450 for DPB1. The study aimed to test whether signatures of past pathogen exposure could be identified by cataloging public T cell receptors. HLA typing included class I and class II loci at four-digit resolution. A later analysis re-examined previously published TCR beta repertoires from around 670 donors and added high-resolution HLA genotyping to investigate patterns of TCR occurrence. High-throughput TCR immunosequencing, statistical association of individual TCRs with disease status, and machine learning were combined to predict cytomegalovirus infection status. Several DR-DQ haplotypes were treated as single units for association and clustering because of strong linkage in the cohort. The later analysis used no new phenotypic data to find candidate immune exposures, relying instead on TCR beta sequences and their occurrence across donors. The study profiled the T cell repertoires of 500 to 800 subjects by immunosequencing and related them to cytomegalovirus serostatus. In an earlier analysis of 587 of the donors, high-throughput TCR beta sequencing was used to judge whether each TCR beta V gene segment behaved as functional or pseudogenic. Every repertoire in the discovery cohort had been generated on one and the same sequencing platform. On average, about 200,000 unique TCR beta nucleotide sequences were sequenced per donor among about 400 genotyped donors of the cohort, with roughly 18% of those sequences being non-productive. Roughly 320 gigabases of sequencing data and roughly 80 million unique TCR sequences made up an early release that covered roughly 670 HLA-typed donors. Donor age, sex, ethnicity and CMV serostatus were compiled alongside the repertoire data. A later genetic analysis took genome-wide SNP genotypes for about 65% of the roughly 670 donors and used that subset as a discovery cohort. A separate validation cohort of over a hundred different subjects was used in addition to the approximately 610-subject first cohort. Among the approximately 400 genotyped donors, under 90% belonged to the genetic ancestry cluster associated with self-reported Caucasian donors. Here is what the overall study found, with its caveats: According to a later genetic analysis, donors in an Asian-associated ancestry cluster had fewer N-insertions in productive TCRs than the roughly 670-donor mean. When HLA alleles, especially DR and DQ, strongly co-occurred, attributing TCR associations to individual alleles was difficult. A later analysis found that most CMV-associated TCR beta chains appeared HLA-restricted, with HLA associations seemingly driven largely by CMV exposure. This cohort had only TCR beta chains sequenced, and the lack of alpha or paired-chain data limited which features could be detected. In a later analysis, HLA-associated TCR beta chains were found to be more clonally expanded and to have lower generation probabilities than equally common non-associated chains. A total of 150 to 200 TCR beta chains were listed by the study as associated with cytomegalovirus. An earlier analysis of several hundred of the donors showed that most TCR beta V segments appeared in productive rearrangements either about 87% or about 30% of the time, which broadly matched IMGT annotations. In a later analysis, TCR association rates were found to vary across HLA loci, with the most associated TCRs seen for DRB1 alleles and the fewest for HLA-C alleles. The classifier was reported to diagnose cytomegalovirus status with high specificity and sensitivity in both the original cohort and the validation cohort. HLA typing was unavailable for some donors at each locus, so association tests used only the typed subset. A further reported finding was that TCR beta sequences accurately predicted the HLA-A and HLA-B alleles for most subjects in the first cohort. In a later analysis, over 15,000 TCR beta sequences were associated with specific HLA alleles at a false discovery rate of 0.05. A few of the identified cytomegalovirus-associated TCR beta chains were confirmed in vitro to be specific for cytomegalovirus antigens. The sequencing pipeline was judged likely to have produced a cluster of highly shared sequence variants as a technical artifact. In a later genetic analysis, a missense DCLRE1C variant was associated with V-gene and J-gene trimming of TCR beta chains, and the association was replicated in an independent cohort. Because counts were too low, approximately 18 rarely observed V segments, including chromosome 9 orphons, were excluded from the earlier analysis of 587 of the donors. While some public TCRs were present in many individuals, most TCR sequences turned up only very rarely across donors. A later analysis reported that several top co-occurrence clusters appeared linked to parvovirus B19, influenza, CMV and Epstein-Barr virus. Linkage disequilibrium might explain the correlated functional status among segregating V segments, but an unknown experimental factor could not be ruled out. The authors suggested that the approach could potentially be extended to other disease states and immunological phenotypes. The only immune exposure information available for the cohort was CMV serostatus. The 87-base-pair reads could not distinguish some IMGT-functional V segments, including TRBV6-2 and TRBV6-3, so those segments were excluded. Roughly uniform sequencing depth across donors was assumed in presence/absence analyses, although this assumption may not hold.

In total, about 650 healthy bone marrow donors made up the cohort. At the time of sampling, every cohort member was nominally healthy, though immune exposures that went unrecorded were likely present. The donor was CMV seronegative and belonged to the group of around 400 seronegative cohort members. Each donor provided a peripheral blood sample, and peripheral blood mononuclear cells were used for TCR beta sequencing. Genomic DNA was extracted from the blood cell samples with the Qiagen DNeasy Blood Extraction Kit. About this clone: The specificity of this receptor is unknown.

Library creation used the immunoSEQ multiplex PCR assay. For the multiplex PCR, a mixture combining 60 forward primers for TCR Vbeta segments and 13 reverse primers for TCR Jbeta segments was used. The CDR3 region of rearranged TCR beta genes was amplified from genomic DNA by a multiplex PCR assay. The Illumina HiSeq System was used to sequence the amplified TCR beta libraries as 87-base-pair reads. As for the original processing: A later analysis counted about 82 million unique TCR beta chains across the 640 or so repertoires, and around 9.9 million of these chains were shared by at least two donors. Raw reads were error-corrected and collapsed into unique sequences with a nearest-neighbor algorithm that merged closely related sequences to remove PCR and sequencing errors. To assign V, D and J gene segments, CDR3 sequences were aligned to IMGT reference sequences. For a sequence to be retained, a match of at least six nucleotides was required to both a V gene segment and a J gene segment. A rearrangement counted as productive if the CDR3 had no stop codons and remained in frame with V and J, and every other rearrangement counted as non-productive. CDR3 was defined by IMGT convention, running from the second conserved V-encoded cysteine to the conserved J-encoded phenylalanine. The earlier analysis of about 590 of the donors excluded sequences that lacked an unambiguous match to a single V gene segment. In an earlier analysis of approximately 590 of the donors, a V segment was called functional when productive rearrangements were above 56.7%, and segregating when the standard deviation between donors exceeded 5%. A statistical classification framework was built for diagnosing cytomegalovirus status from the catalog of TCR beta chain sequences. In a later analysis, V and J genes were assigned by comparing TCR nucleotide sequences against IMGT/GENE-DB human TR gene sequences. The TCRdist pipeline was used in a later analysis to assign CDR3 sequences and most-parsimonious VDJ recombination scenarios. In a later analysis, each TCR beta chain was defined by its CDR3 amino acid sequence together with its V-gene family, and reads without a unique V-gene family were excluded. To address suspected cross-contamination and a sequencing artifact, a later analysis removed around 590 highly shared, low-generation-probability nucleotide sequences. In a later analysis, a clonal expansion index for each public chain was calculated from normalized within-repertoire ranks of inferred template counts. In a later analysis, generation probabilities were computed with a VDJ recombination model fitted to out-of-frame rearrangements, and the resulting probabilities were checked against IGoR. In a later analysis, TCR-TCR, TCR-HLA and TCR-CMV co-occurrence was scored with hypergeometric tests, and a repertoire-size bias correction was applied to TCR pairs. In a later analysis, false discovery rates were estimated by permuting HLA or CMV assignments 20 times. In a later analysis, co-occurring TCRs were grouped using DBSCAN, with TCRdist sequence similarity added in when clustering inside HLA-allele-positive subsets. Co-occurrence clustering excluded repertoires with fewer than 30,000 or more than 120,000 public chains, plus five with anomalous nucleotide sharing. The source is immuneACCESS, and TCRdb retained only in-frame sequences with V and J called. Part of the clones is not carried over; for the studies checked, unresolved V genes explain less than half of this, and the remainder is unexplained. V and J calls and clone size follow that table, whereas D and trimming were derived from the DNA. This sample's table carries 65,000 to 80,000 clones. The top ten clonotypes cover about 4.6% of the sample.

The junction shows trimming of 3 bases on V and 7 bases on J, plus 16 bases between the germline ends. The CDR3 runs 15 residues from the cysteine to the phenylalanine. Just the 45-base CDR3 DNA is kept, in frame starting at base 1. CDR1 and CDR2 are drawn from the germline V gene (reference sequence): LNHDA, SQIVND. The receptor was isolated from a man aged 25-40 years in good health and CMV-seronegative. The sequence is built from TRBV19 and TRBJ1-5; the D gene remains uncertain. The sequenced sample was PBMCs. DNA sequence: TGTGCCAGTAGTATTGCCGACCCAGCGGCCCAGCCCCAGCATTTT. Its coded protein is CASSIADPAAQPQHF.